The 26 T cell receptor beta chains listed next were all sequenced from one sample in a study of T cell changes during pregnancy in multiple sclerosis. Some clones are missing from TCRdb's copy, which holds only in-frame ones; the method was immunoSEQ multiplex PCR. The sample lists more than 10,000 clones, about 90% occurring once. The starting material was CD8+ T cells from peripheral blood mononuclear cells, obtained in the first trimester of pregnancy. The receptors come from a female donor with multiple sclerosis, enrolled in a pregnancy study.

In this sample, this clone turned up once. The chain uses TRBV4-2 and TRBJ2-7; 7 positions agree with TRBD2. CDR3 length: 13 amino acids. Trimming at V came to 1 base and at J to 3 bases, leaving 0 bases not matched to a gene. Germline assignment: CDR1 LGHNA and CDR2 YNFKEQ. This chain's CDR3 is CASSQGGGYEQYF. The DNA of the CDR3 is TGTGCCAGCAGCCAAGGGGGGGGCTACGAGCAGTACTTC.

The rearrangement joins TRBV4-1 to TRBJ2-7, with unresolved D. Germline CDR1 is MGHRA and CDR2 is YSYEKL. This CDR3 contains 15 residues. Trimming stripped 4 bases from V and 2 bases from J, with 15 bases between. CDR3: CASSPLAAAPYEQYF. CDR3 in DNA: TGCGCCAGCAGCCCCCTGGCGGCGGCTCCCTACGAGCAGTACTTC.

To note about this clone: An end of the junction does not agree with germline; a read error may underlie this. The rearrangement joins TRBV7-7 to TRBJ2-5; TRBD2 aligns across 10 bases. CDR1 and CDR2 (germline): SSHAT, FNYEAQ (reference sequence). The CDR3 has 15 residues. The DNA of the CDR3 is TGTGCTAGCAGCTCCACTAGCGGGGAGCAAGAGACCCAGTACTTC. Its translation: CASSSTSGEQETQYF.

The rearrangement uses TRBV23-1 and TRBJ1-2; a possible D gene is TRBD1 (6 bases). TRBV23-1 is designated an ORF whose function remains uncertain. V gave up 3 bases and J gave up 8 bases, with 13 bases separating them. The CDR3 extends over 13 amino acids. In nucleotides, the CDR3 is TGCGCCAGCAGTCAGGGGGGGCCCCTAGGCTACACCTTC. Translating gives CASSQGGPLGYTF.

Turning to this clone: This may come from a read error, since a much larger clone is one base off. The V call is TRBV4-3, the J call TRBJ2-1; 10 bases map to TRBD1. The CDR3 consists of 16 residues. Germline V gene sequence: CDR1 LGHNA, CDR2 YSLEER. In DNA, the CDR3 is TGCGCCAACAGCCAGGACAGGGGGGAGGCCTACAATGAGCAGTTCTTC. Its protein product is CANSQDRGEAYNEQFF.

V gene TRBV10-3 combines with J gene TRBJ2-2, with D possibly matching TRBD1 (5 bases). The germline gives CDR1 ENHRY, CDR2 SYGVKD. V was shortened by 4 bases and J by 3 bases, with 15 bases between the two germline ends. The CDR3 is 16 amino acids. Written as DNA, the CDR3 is TGTGCCATCAGTGGGGCCGCCGAAGGGGACACCGGGGAGCTGTTTTTT. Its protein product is CAISGAAEGDTGELFF.

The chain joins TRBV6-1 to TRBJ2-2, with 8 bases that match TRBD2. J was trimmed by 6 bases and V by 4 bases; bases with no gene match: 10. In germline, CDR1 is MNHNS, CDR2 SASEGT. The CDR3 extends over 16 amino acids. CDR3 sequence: CASSAYRRGASGELFF. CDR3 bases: TGTGCCAGCAGTGCCTATAGGCGGGGGGCCTCCGGGGAGCTGTTTTTT.

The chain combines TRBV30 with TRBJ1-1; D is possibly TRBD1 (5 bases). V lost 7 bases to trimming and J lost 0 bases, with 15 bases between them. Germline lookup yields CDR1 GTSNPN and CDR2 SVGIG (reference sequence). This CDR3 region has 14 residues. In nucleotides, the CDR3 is TGTGCCTTAAGACGGGGGGAGGTGAACACTGAAGCTTTCTTT. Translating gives CALRRGEVNTEAFF.

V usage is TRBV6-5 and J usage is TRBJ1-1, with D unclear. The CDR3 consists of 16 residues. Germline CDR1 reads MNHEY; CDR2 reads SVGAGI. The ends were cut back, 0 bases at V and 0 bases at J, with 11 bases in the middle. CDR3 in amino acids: CASSYSRGQMNTEAFF. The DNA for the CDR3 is TGTGCCAGCAGTTACTCACGAGGTCAAATGAACACTGAAGCTTTCTTT.

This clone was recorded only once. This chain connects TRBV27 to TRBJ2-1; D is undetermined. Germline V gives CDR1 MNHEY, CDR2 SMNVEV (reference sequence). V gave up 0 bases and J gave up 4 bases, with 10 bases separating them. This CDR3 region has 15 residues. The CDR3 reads CASSLSFGLYNEQFF. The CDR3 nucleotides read TGTGCCAGCAGTTTATCGTTCGGGTTGTACAATGAGCAGTTCTTC.

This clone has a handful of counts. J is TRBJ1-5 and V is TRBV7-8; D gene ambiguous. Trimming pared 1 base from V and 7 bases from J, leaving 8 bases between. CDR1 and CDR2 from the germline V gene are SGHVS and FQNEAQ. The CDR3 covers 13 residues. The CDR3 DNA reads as TGTGCCAGCAGCTTAGGGGCGGGACAGCCCCAGCATTTT. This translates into CASSLGAGQPQHF.

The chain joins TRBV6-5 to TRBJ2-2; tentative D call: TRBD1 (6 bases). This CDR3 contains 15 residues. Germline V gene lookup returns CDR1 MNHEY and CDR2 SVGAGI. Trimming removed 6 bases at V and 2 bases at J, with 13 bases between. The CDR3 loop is CASRLTGSNTGELFF. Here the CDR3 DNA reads TGTGCCAGCAGACTGACAGGTTCTAACACCGGGGAGCTGTTTTTT.

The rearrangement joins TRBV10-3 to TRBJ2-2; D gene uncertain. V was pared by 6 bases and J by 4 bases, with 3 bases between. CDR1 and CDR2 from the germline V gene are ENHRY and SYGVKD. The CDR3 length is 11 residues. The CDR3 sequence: CAISSTGELFF. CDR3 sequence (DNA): TGTGCCATCAGCTCCACCGGGGAGCTGTTTTTT.

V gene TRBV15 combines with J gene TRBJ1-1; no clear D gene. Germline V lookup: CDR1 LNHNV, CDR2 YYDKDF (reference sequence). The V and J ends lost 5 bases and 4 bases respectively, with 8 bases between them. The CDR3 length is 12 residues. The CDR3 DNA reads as TGTGCCACCAGCCAAGTGGCCACTGAAGCTTTCTTT. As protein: CATSQVATEAFF.

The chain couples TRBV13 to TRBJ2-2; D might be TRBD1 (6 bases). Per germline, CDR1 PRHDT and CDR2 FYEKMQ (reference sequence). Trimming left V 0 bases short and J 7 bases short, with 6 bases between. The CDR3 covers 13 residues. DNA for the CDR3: TGTGCCAGCAGCTTAGGCAGGGGCGGGGAGCTGTTTTTT. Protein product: CASSLGRGGELFF.

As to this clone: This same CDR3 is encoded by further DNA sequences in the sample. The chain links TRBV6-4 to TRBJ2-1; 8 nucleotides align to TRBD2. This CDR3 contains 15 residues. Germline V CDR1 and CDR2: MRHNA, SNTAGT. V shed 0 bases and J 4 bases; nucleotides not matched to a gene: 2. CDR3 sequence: CASSDSAGGYNEQFF. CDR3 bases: TGTGCCAGCAGTGACTCTGCGGGGGGTTACAATGAGCAGTTCTTC.

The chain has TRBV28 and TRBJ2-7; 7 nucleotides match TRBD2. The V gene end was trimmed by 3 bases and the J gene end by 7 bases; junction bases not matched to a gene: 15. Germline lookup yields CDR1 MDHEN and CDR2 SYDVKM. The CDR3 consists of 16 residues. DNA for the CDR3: TGTGCCAGCAGTTTGGTATACCCTAGGGGAGCGGGGGAGCAGTACTTC. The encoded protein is CASSLVYPRGAGEQYF.

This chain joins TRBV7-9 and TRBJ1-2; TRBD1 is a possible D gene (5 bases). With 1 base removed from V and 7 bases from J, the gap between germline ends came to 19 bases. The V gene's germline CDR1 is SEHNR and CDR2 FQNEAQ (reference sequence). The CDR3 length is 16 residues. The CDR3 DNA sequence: TGTGCCAGCAGCTTAGAGGTCTGGGGGGAACCCCCTGGCTACACCTTC. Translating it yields CASSLEVWGEPPGYTF.

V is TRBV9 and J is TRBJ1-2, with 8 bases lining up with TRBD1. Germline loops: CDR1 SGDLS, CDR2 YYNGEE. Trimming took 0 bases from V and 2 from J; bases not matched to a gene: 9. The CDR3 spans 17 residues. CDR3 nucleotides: TGTGCCAGCAGCGTAGAAGGGACAGGACGCCCCAACTATGGCTACACCTTC. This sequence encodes CASSVEGTGRPNYGYTF. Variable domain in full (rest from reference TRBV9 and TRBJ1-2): DSGVTQTPKHLITATGQRVTLRCSPRSGDLSVYWYQQSLDQGLQFLIQYYNGEERAKGNILERFSAQQFPDLHSELNLSSLELGDSALYFCASSVEGTGRPNYGYTFGSGTRLTVV.

CDR3 bases: TGTGCCAGCAGCCCCACCTTGACAGGGAACTATGGCTACACCTTC. It codes for CASSPTLTGNYGYTF. The V and J genes are TRBV5-6 and TRBJ1-2; the match to TRBD1 covers 7 bases. This CDR3 is built from 15 residues. Trimming removed 4 bases from V and 2 bases from J; junction bases left unmatched: 8. CDR1 SGHDT and CDR2 YYEEEE come from the germline V gene.

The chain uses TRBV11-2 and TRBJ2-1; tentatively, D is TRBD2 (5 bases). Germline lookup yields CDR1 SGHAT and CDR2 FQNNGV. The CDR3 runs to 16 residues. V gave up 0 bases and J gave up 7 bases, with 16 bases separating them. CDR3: CASSLDYTGWTNEQFF. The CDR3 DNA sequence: TGTGCCAGCAGCTTAGATTATACGGGGTGGACTAATGAGCAGTTCTTC.

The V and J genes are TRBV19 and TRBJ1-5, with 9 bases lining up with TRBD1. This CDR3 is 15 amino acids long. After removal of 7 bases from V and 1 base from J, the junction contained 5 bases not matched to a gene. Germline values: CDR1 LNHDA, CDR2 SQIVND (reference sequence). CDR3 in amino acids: CASTPGQGSNQPQHF. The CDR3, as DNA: TGTGCCAGTACCCCGGGACAGGGCAGCAATCAGCCCCAGCATTTT.

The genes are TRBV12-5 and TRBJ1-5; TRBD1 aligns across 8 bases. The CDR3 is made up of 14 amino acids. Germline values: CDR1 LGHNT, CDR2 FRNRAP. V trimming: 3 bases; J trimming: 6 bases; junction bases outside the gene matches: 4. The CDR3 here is CASGFQGASQPQHF. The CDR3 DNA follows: TGTGCTAGTGGTTTTCAGGGGGCCAGTCAGCCCCAGCATTTT.

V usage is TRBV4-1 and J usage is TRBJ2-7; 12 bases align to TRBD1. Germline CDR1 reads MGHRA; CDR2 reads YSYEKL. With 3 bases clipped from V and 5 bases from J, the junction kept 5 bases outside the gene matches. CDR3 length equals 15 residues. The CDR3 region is CASSQRDRGLDEQYF. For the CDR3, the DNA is TGCGCCAGCAGCCAGAGGGACAGGGGGCTTGACGAGCAGTACTTC.

The CDR3 nucleotides are TGTGCCAGCAGCTTATTAGAGAACACTGAAGCTTTCTTT. Translated, it gives CASSLLENTEAFF. The rearrangement uses TRBV11-1 and TRBJ1-1; D remains ambiguous. The germline V gene encodes CDR1 SGHAT and CDR2 FQDESV (reference sequence). Trimming removed 2 bases from V and 1 base from J, with 5 bases in between. CDR3 length equals 13 residues.

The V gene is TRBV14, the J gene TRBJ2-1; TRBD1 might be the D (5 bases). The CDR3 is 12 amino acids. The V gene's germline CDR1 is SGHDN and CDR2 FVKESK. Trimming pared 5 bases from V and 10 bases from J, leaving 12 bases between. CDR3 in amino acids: CASSELWGEQFF. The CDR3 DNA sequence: TGTGCCAGCAGCGAGCTGTGGGGCGAGCAGTTCTTC.